This T cell receptor beta chain originates from a study of circulating and synovial CD4+ cells in juvenile arthritis (dated by TCRdb to the mid-2010s). Concerning the study at large: Within each patient, the study compared the TCRbeta CDR3 repertoires of three groups: circulating HLA-DR+ CD4 T cells, bulk blood CD4 T cells, and synovial CD4 T cells. The goal of repertoire sequencing was to confirm that a circulating synovial-like CD4 T cell subset was enriched in synovial clonotypes.

Spanning cysteine to phenylalanine, the CDR3 consists of 15 amino acids. CDR3 DNA is the only sequence kept; it has 45 bases, read in frame from the first base. The germline V gene gives CDR1 as SGHRS and CDR2 as YFSETQ. Trimming leaves V shorter by 2 bases and J shorter by 5 bases, with the junction holding 7 bases beyond the gene matches. The sequenced samples were obtained from patients with active juvenile idiopathic arthritis. Cells were sorted right after thawing, and dead cells were excluded with Live/Dead Fixable Near-IR Stain. About this clone itself: The specificity of this receptor is unknown. No qualities accompany the bases; no much larger clone lies one base away.

Paper-wide results and their limitations: Because T cell genome counts in CPL samples and bulk blood CD4 samples differed by at least an order of magnitude, sample-size effects were addressed. Lower diversity was observed in synovial and circulating pathogenic-like lymphocyte repertoires than in bulk blood CD4 repertoires, and some CPL samples were found to be as oligoclonal as synovium. Circulating pathogenic-like lymphocytes were found to cluster with synovial T cells, and a substantially higher fraction of CDR3 sequences was shared with synovium by circulating pathogenic-like lymphocytes than by bulk blood. Traditional Vbeta family usage analysis did not detect the difference between circulating pathogenic-like lymphocytes and bulk blood T cells. Since overlap with synovium went up as sequencing depth increased, the measured fractions of shared clonotypes likely underestimated the full repertoire overlap.

Libraries were constructed by the immunoSEQ multiplex PCR assay. TCRbeta CDR3 sequencing was carried out by an external provider as a commercial service. Under the source paper's analysis protocol: Productive nucleotide sequences and amino acid sequences obtained through in silico translation were used in the analyses. Diversity was measured as Renyi entropy over a range of alpha values, and the median of 200 repeated subsamples was taken to equalise sample size. For clustering, the distance between each pair of repertoires was computed as one minus the Chao-modified Jaccard index, which corrected for under-sampling. Frequency-weighted overlap with synovial clonotypes was computed at 200 sample sizes with 200 draws without replacement at each size, and the value at the size of the smaller sample was reported. Sourced from immuneACCESS, this table was stored by TCRdb with only in-frame sequences that have V and J called. A share of the clones is absent; for the studies checked, an unresolved V gene accounts for under half, and the remainder has no known explanation. Clone size and V and J calls were adopted from that table, with D and trimming inferred from the DNA. In this sample the table shows 30,000 to 40,000 clones, roughly 95% of which occur a single time. The ten largest account for approximately 0.17% of the sample.

The sequencing sample was made of CD4+ T cells from blood. The TCR comes from a human donor with juvenile idiopathic arthritis. The chain couples TRBV5-1 to TRBJ2-3, with 8 junctional bases fitting TRBD2. In nucleotide form, the sequence is TGCGCCAGCAGCTTCAACGGGGGGGCGCAAGATACGCAGTATTTT. Its translation is CASSFNGGAQDTQYF.